This TCR beta chain was profiled in a study of metastatic and nonmetastatic thyroid tumors (TCRdb year 2020). General notes on the study: For patients with malignant and with benign thyroid disease, the researchers compared repertoires between peripheral blood samples and tumor or nodule tissue samples. What the authors observed across the whole study: In both blood and tumor samples, TCR beta diversity was reported to be significantly higher in malignant tumors than in benign nodules.

Before undergoing thyroid surgery, none of the patients had been given any kind of treatment. Using T-cell receptor beta sequencing, the researchers looked back retrospectively at clinical samples from patients, gathered between about 2011 and 2019. The method behind the library was PCR. The sequencer listed for this sample is Illumina HiSeq 4000. High-throughput sequencing was used to profile the TCR beta-chain CDR3 region of each patient. Regarding the original processing steps: A classifier to discriminate distant-metastatic papillary thyroid cancer patients was built from CDR3 differences across clinicopathological groups. Repertoire diversity was assessed with the Shannon index, and tumor-blood repertoire similarity with the Morisita-Horn index. Clones were called with MiXCR by TCRdb after fastp trimmed the public reads at Q25, and only in-frame beta chains were retained. The V and J calls here are based on TCRdb, not the publication. This sample has over 45,000 clones in its table, and less than 25% of those were observed once. Roughly 3.8% of the sample is held by the ten biggest clonotypes.

Comments on this clone: Its antigen target is currently unknown. Base qualities are missing; no much larger clone stands one base away.

CDR1 SGHAT and CDR2 FQDESV were looked up in the germline V gene (reference sequence). The CDR3 starts with the cysteine, ends with the phenylalanine, and has 14 residues. The only DNA kept is the CDR3, 42 bases in frame from the first base. V is shortened by 3 bases, J by 2 bases, and the region joining them spans 11 bases. The sample was blood. The rearrangement combines TRBV11-1 with TRBJ2-7; the best D guess is TRBD2, with 6 bases matching. The TCR comes from a male donor with papillary thyroid cancer or a benign thyroid nodule (not recorded which). Some clones in this sample may be carry-over from other donors' samples. The CDR3 reads as follows: CASSFGGGAYEQYF. In nucleotides, the sequence is TGTGCCAGCAGCTTTGGCGGCGGGGCCTACGAGCAGTACTTC.